This entry lists 16 T cell receptor beta chains sequenced from one sample in a study of blood T cell repertoires in COVID-19. The data were produced by immunoSEQ multiplex PCR, yet TCRdb's version contains in-frame clones alone and is incomplete. The sample includes roughly 240,000 clones, about 83% of them seen just once. The sample taken for sequencing was PBMCs or T cells enriched from blood (not recorded which). These receptors all stem from a woman between 45 and 65 years old who had recovered from COVID-19.

This clone has a single count. This chain connects TRBV6-2 or TRBV6-3 to TRBJ1-2; D unclear. The ends were cut back, 3 bases at V and 4 bases at J, with 9 bases in the middle. Germline loops: CDR1 MNHEY, CDR2 SVGEGT. The CDR3 runs 13 residues. The CDR3 coding sequence is TGTGCCAGCAGTTATATGAACGGCTATGGCTACACCTTC. It encodes CASSYMNGYGYTF.

The rearrangement joins TRBV18 to TRBJ1-1; D remains unclear. Trimming removed 6 bases at V and 3 bases at J, with 11 bases between. Germline-derived CDR1 and CDR2 are KGHSH and LQKENI. There are 13 residues in the CDR3. The CDR3 sequence: CASSPTQDTEAFF. CDR3 bases: TGTGCCAGCTCCCCCACTCAGGACACTGAAGCTTTCTTT.

The J gene is TRBJ2-5, the V gene TRBV21-1; the table's D call TRBD2 went unverified against the DNA. TRBV21-1 is a pseudogene locus. The CDR3 has 14 amino acids. CDR3 protein: CASSKARSGETQYF. The CDR3 nucleotides read TGTGCCAGCAGCAAAGCTCGGAGCGGAGAGACCCAGTACTTC.

This sequence joins TRBV6-5 and TRBJ2-1, with D possibly being TRBD1 (5 bases). The CDR3 consists of 13 residues. Germline V gene lookup returns CDR1 MNHEY and CDR2 SVGAGI. Trimming stripped 0 bases from V and 6 bases from J, with 6 bases between. CDR3 sequence (DNA): TGTGCCAGCAGTTACTCCAGGGCCAATGAGCAGTTCTTC. Its protein is CASSYSRANEQFF.

This clone appeared a single time. This sequence joins TRBV4-3 and TRBJ2-7; 7 bases fit TRBD1. CDR1 LGHNA and CDR2 YSLEER come from the germline V gene. V dropped 3 bases and J dropped 0; count of bases not matched to a gene: 11. The CDR3 is 17 residues long. The CDR3 nucleotides read TGCGCCAGCAGCCAGACGAGTTGGGACAGTACCTCCTACGAGCAGTACTTC. Translating it yields CASSQTSWDSTSYEQYF.

This chain joins TRBV5-1 and TRBJ1-2; D is possibly TRBD1 (5 bases). Trimming pared 1 base from V and 7 bases from J, leaving 8 bases between. CDR3 length: 12 residues. CDR1 and CDR2 from the germline V gene are SGHRS and YFSETQ. The CDR3 DNA reads TGCGCCAGCAGCTTGCAGGGCGGTGGCTACACCTTC. Its protein product is CASSLQGGGYTF.

The CDR3 coding sequence is TGTGCCAGCAGTTCGGCGGGGTTATATACGCAGTATTTT. Translation: CASSSAGLYTQYF. The rearrangement links TRBV6-5 to TRBJ2-3, with TRBD2 as a possible D gene (6 bases). The germline CDR1 and CDR2 sequences are MNHEY and SVGAGI. CDR3 length equals 13 residues. The V end was cut by 4 bases, the J end by 7 bases, with 12 bases between.

The chain joins TRBV28 to TRBJ2-5; D might be TRBD1 (6 bases). Germline CDR1 MDHEN, CDR2 SYDVKM. CDR3 length equals 16 residues. The V end lost 1 base, the J end lost 2 bases, and 14 bases lay between the germline ends. CDR3 in amino acids: CASSLLALRGQETQYF. CDR3 coding DNA: TGTGCCAGCAGTTTATTAGCCCTCAGGGGTCAAGAGACCCAGTACTTC.

The chain carries TRBV11-2 and TRBJ2-5, with 10 bases that match TRBD2. CDR1 is SGHAT, CDR2 FQNNGV, per germline. The junction had 6 bases not matched to a gene; V was cut back by 1 base and J by 1 base. The CDR3 covers 17 residues. DNA for the CDR3: TGTGCCAGCAGCTTAGGGACGGGACTAGCGACCCAAGAGACCCAGTACTTC. Translation gives CASSLGTGLATQETQYF. Based on the CDR3 plus reference TRBV11-2 and TRBJ2-5, the full variable domain is EAGVAQSPRYKIIEKRQSVAFWCNPISGHATLYWYQQILGQGPKLLIQFQNNGVVDDSQLPKDRFSAERLKGVDSTLKIQPAKLEDSAVYLCASSLGTGLATQETQYFGPGTRLLVL.

This chain joins TRBV27 and TRBJ2-2, with 15 positions matching TRBD2. Germline lookup yields CDR1 MNHEY and CDR2 SMNVEV (reference sequence). This CDR3 is 20 amino acids long. The V and J ends lost 3 bases and 4 bases, in that order; junction bases with no gene match: 12. The CDR3 loop is CASSFVVGLAGGPSTGELFF. DNA of the CDR3: TGTGCCAGCAGTTTTGTCGTCGGACTAGCGGGGGGGCCAAGCACCGGGGAGCTGTTTTTT.

The V and J genes are TRBV5-1 and TRBJ2-7; D uncertain. The CDR3 has 14 amino acids. Germline assignment: CDR1 SGHRS and CDR2 YFSETQ. Trimming cost V 1 base and J 0 bases, with 8 bases left between them. The CDR3 DNA sequence: TGCGCCAGCAGCTTGACATATTCCTCCTACGAGCAGTACTTC. It encodes CASSLTYSSYEQYF. Supplemented by reference TRBV5-1 and TRBJ2-7, the full variable domain reads KAGVTQTPRYLIKTRGQQVTLSCSPISGHRSVSWYQQTPGQGLQFLFEYFSETQRNKGNFPGRFSGRQFSNSRSEMNVSTLELGDSALYLCASSLTYSSYEQYFGPGTRLTVT.

The V gene is TRBV27, the J gene TRBJ1-5; 7 bases match TRBD1. The length of the CDR3 is 15 residues. Germline trimming cut 6 bases from V and 4 bases from J; bases unmatched to any gene: 9. From germline, CDR1 is MNHEY and CDR2 SMNVEV (reference sequence). The CDR3 sequence: CASRDRFLNNQPQHF. In nucleotides, the CDR3 is TGTGCCAGCAGGGACAGGTTCCTTAATAATCAGCCCCAGCATTTT.

This clone was seen once. CDR3 region: CASSQGGVMSSYEQYF. The DNA for the CDR3 is TGCGCCAGCAGCCAAGGCGGCGTCATGAGCTCCTACGAGCAGTACTTC. The chain combines TRBV4-1 with TRBJ2-7; D ambiguous. The CDR3 consists of 16 residues. Trimming cost V 1 base and J 0 bases, with 13 bases left between them. The germline gives CDR1 MGHRA, CDR2 YSYEKL.

V usage is TRBV3-1 (or the pseudogene TRBV3-2) and J usage is TRBJ2-1, with 10 bases that match TRBD2. V lost 5 bases, J lost 12 bases, and 7 bases stayed unmatched. Germline V lookup: CDR1 LGHDT, CDR2 YNNKEL (reference sequence). The CDR3 totals 13 residues. This CDR3 is CASSNIAGGGQFF. In DNA, the CDR3 is TGTGCCAGCAGCAACATAGCGGGAGGTGGGCAGTTCTTC.

The chain carries TRBV3-1 (or the pseudogene TRBV3-2) and TRBJ1-2; TRBD1 agrees at 12 bases. V lost 3 bases, J lost 7 bases, and 6 bases stayed unmatched. The germline CDR1 and CDR2 sequences are LGHDT and YNNKEL (reference sequence). The length of the CDR3 is 15 residues. CDR3 in amino acids: CASSQGTGGAGGYTF. CDR3 DNA: TGTGCCAGCAGCCAGGGGACAGGGGGCGCGGGTGGCTACACCTTC.

V is TRBV7-3 and J is TRBJ2-2, with 7 bases fitting TRBD1. With 4 bases clipped from V and 6 bases from J, the junction kept 5 bases outside the gene matches. This CDR3 has 14 residues. Germline CDR1 SGHTA, CDR2 FQGTGA. The CDR3 DNA is TGTGCCAGCAGCTCTGACAGGGTATCCGGGGAGCTGTTTTTT. It is translated as CASSSDRVSGELFF.